These T cell receptor beta chains were read from a single sample in a study of T cell responses to AZD1222 COVID-19 vaccine. The repertoire was sequenced with immunoSEQ multiplex PCR; TCRdb's copy has only in-frame clones and lacks some. The repertoire consists of approximately 80,000 clones, with 75% to 90% occurring once and the leading ten covering around 6%. This specimen was peripheral blood, taken on day 0 of AZD1222 vaccination. These receptors all come from an adult in good health. Both conserved end residues are part of each CDR3. D genes are given only for firm matches. The size field is filled for only some rows; it gives once, few, many or a size class.

clone_size	v_call	j_call	d_call	cdr3_nt	cdr3_aa
NA	TRBV18	TRBJ2-1	NA	TGTGCCAGCTCACCGGCGAGCTCCTACAATGAGCAGTTCTTC	CASSPASSYNEQFF
few	TRBV14	TRBJ2-1	TRBD1	TGTGCCAGCAGGAGACAGGGGGGGGAATCCTACAATGAGCAGTTCTTC	CASRRQGGESYNEQFF
NA	TRBV14	TRBJ1-6	NA	TGTGCCAGCAGCCAAGATGGATGGCAGGGAAGAGATTCACCCCTCCACTTT	CASSQDGWQGRDSPLHF
NA	TRBV7-9	TRBJ1-1	NA	TGTGCCAGCAGCTCCACGGATCGATTGGAAGCTTTCTTT	CASSSTDRLEAFF
NA	TRBV28	TRBJ1-6	TRBD1	TGTGCCAGTGCACTTCAGGGGGCATATTCACCCCTCCACTTT	CASALQGAYSPLHF
NA	TRBV5-1	TRBJ2-7	NA	TGCGCCAGCAGCTTGGCCTGGGGATCCTACGAGCAGTACTTC	CASSLAWGSYEQYF
once	TRBV6-5	TRBJ2-7	NA	TGTGCCAGCAGTCTTCGCACAGGGTCGGTGGACGAGCAGTACTTC	CASSLRTGSVDEQYF
NA	TRBV9	TRBJ1-4	TRBD1	TGTGCCAGCAGCCCGCCGACAGGGGATCATGAAAAACTGTTTTTT	CASSPPTGDHEKLFF
NA	TRBV9	TRBJ1-3	TRBD1	TGTGCCAGCAGCGTCCGGGACAGGGTGGCTAGAAACACCATATATTTT	CASSVRDRVARNTIYF
NA	TRBV7-9	TRBJ2-1	TRBD1	TGTGCCAGCAGCTCTACAGGGGGCAGGTCCTACAATGAGCAGTTCTTC	CASSSTGGRSYNEQFF
NA	TRBV3-1/TRBV3-2	TRBJ1-3	NA	TGTGCCAGCAGCCAAGATGGGACATCCTCTGGAAACACCATATATTTT	CASSQDGTSSGNTIYF
few	TRBV12-5	TRBJ1-2	NA	TGTGCTAGTGGTTTGAATAACTATGGCTACACCTTC	CASGLNNYGYTF
NA	TRBV7-9	TRBJ2-5	NA	TGTGCCAGCAGTTTAACCCGGGACTCTCAAGAGACCCAGTACTTC	CASSLTRDSQETQYF
NA	TRBV6-5	TRBJ1-6	NA	TGTGCCAGCAGGACTGAACAGGTTTCACCCCTCCACTTT	CASRTEQVSPLHF
NA	TRBV11-3	TRBJ2-5	NA	TGTGCCAGCAGCTTATGGGAAAGCGGATGGGAGACCCAGTACTTC	CASSLWESGWETQYF
NA	TRBV10-3	TRBJ2-1	TRBD1	TGTGCCACCAGACTCGGGACAGGGCCCTACAATGAGCAGTTCTTC	CATRLGTGPYNEQFF
NA	TRBV7-3	TRBJ1-1	NA	TGTGCCAGCAGCTTAATCACGAACACTGAAGCTTTCTTT	CASSLITNTEAFF
few	TRBV19	TRBJ2-3	TRBD2	TGTGCCAGTAGTTTGGGACTAGAGAGTCGGGATACGCAGTATTTT	CASSLGLESRDTQYF
once	TRBV19	TRBJ1-2	NA	TGTGCCAGTAGTGTGGCTGGAGGGGCCAGGGAAGCTAACTATGGCTACACCTTC	CASSVAGGAREANYGYTF
once	TRBV5-4	TRBJ1-1	NA	TGTGCCAGCACCTTTCAGGGTCACGGCACTGAAGCTTTCTTT	CASTFQGHGTEAFF
NA	TRBV5-4	TRBJ1-3	NA	TGTGCCAGCAGCTTTCAGGCCAGCAACTCTGGAAACACCATATATTTT	CASSFQASNSGNTIYF
NA	TRBV7-9	TRBJ2-3	TRBD2	TGTGCCAGCAGCTATAGCGGGGCCCCAGATACGCAGTATTTT	CASSYSGAPDTQYF
NA	TRBV4-1	TRBJ2-1	NA	TGCGCCAGCAGCCAAGTAGTCATCGGCTCCTACAATGAGCAGTTCTTC	CASSQVVIGSYNEQFF
few	TRBV4-1	TRBJ1-2	TRBD1	TGCGCCAGCAGCCGTACGGGACAGCGCCAAAGTAACTATGGCTACACCTTC	CASSRTGQRQSNYGYTF
once	TRBV12-5	TRBJ2-2	TRBD1	TGTGCTAGTGGTTTGCCGGGGACAGGGGTATCGTCCACCGGGGAGCTGTTTTTT	CASGLPGTGVSSTGELFF
NA	TRBV25-1	TRBJ2-1	NA	TGTGCCAGCAGTGAATTTAGGGGACACAATGAGCAGTTCTTC	CASSEFRGHNEQFF
NA	TRBV18	TRBJ2-5	TRBD1	TGTGCCAGCTCACCAGGGACAGGGGGGCAAGAGACCCAGTACTTC	CASSPGTGGQETQYF
NA	TRBV7-6	TRBJ2-7	NA	TGTGCCAGCAGCTTAGAACTAGCCGACGAGCAGTACTTC	CASSLELADEQYF
NA	TRBV14	TRBJ2-2	NA	TGTGCCAGCAGCGAACGGGGGCACACCGGGGAGCTGTTTTTT	CASSERGHTGELFF
NA	TRBV7-2	TRBJ2-1	TRBD2	TGTGCCAGCAGCCGGACCTTAGCGGGATCTACTCGGTTCTTC	CASSRTLAGSTRFF
NA	TRBV6-2/TRBV6-3	TRBJ2-7	TRBD1	TGTGCCAGCAGTTCCCCGGGACAGGGGGCCTACGAGCAGTACTTC	CASSSPGQGAYEQYF
NA	TRBV9	TRBJ1-2	NA	TGTGCCAGCAGCGTAACGGGGGAACAGGGCCGCGGCTACACCTTT	CASSVTGEQGRGYTF
NA	TRBV27	TRBJ1-2	NA	TGTGCCAGCAGTTTACAGGGTAGCTATGGCTACACCTTC	CASSLQGSYGYTF
NA	TRBV12-3/TRBV12-4	TRBJ1-2	NA	TGTGCCAGCAGTTTGGTGGAGGAGTATGGCTACACCTTC	CASSLVEEYGYTF
NA	TRBV10-1	TRBJ2-5	TRBD2	TGCGCCAGCTCGGGAGGACAAGAGACCCAGTACTTC	CASSGGQETQYF
NA	TRBV9	TRBJ2-7	TRBD1	TGTGCCAGCAGCGTAGCTGGGGACAGGGCCTACGAGCAGTACTTC	CASSVAGDRAYEQYF
NA	TRBV4-1	TRBJ2-3	NA	TGCGCCAGCAGCCAAGGTACATCTACTAGCACAGATACGCAGTATTTT	CASSQGTSTSTDTQYF
NA	TRBV30	TRBJ2-1	TRBD2	TGTGCCTGGAGTGTACTATCGGGACTAGCGGGGGGTGAGCAGTTCTTC	CAWSVLSGLAGGEQFF